This T cell receptor beta chain was documented in a study of cytomegalovirus exposure and HLA in healthy donors. Trimming took 5 bases from V and 5 from J; bases not matched to a gene: 9. Germline assignment: CDR1 MGHRA and CDR2 YSYEKL. CDR3 length equals 16 residues. Using immunoSEQ multiplex PCR, the repertoire was profiled, and TCRdb retains in-frame clones only, with some absent. The profile shows about 130,000 clones, 89% of them singletons. Specimen: PBMCs. This chain links TRBV4-1 with TRBJ2-2; 9 bases are a match to TRBD2. The receptor was isolated from a woman aged 18-30 years in good health and CMV-seropositive. The CDR3 protein is CASSYPGTSKTGELFF. As DNA, the CDR3 is TGCGCCAGCAGCTACCCAGGGACTAGCAAAACCGGGGAGCTGTTTTTT.